A single sample gave rise to the 8 T cell receptor beta chains below, sequenced in a study of blood T cell repertoires in COVID-19. Assay used: immunoSEQ multiplex PCR; TCRdb lists only in-frame clones, some missing. The sample lists 150,000 to 200,000 clones, approximately 88% occurring once. Source material: PBMCs or T cells enriched from blood (not recorded which). The receptors were sampled from a woman in her sixties or seventies who had recovered from COVID-19.

This sequence joins TRBV7-9 and TRBJ1-1; 9 bases agree with TRBD1. The CDR3 runs to 15 residues. Trimming took 5 bases from V and 0 from J; bases not matched to a gene: 4. Germline CDR1 and CDR2: SEHNR and FQNEAQ (reference sequence). The chain's CDR3 is CASSPGQGMNTEAFF. The CDR3 coding sequence is TGTGCCAGCAGCCCGGGACAGGGAATGAACACTGAAGCTTTCTTT.

This CDR3 reads CASSPSRAAQGTGELFF. The CDR3 nucleotides are TGTGCCAGCTCACCATCTCGTGCGGCGCAGGGCACCGGGGAGCTGTTTTTT. The rearrangement joins TRBV18 to TRBJ2-2; TRBD1 is a possible D gene (5 bases). The CDR3 sequence is 17 residues long. The germline CDR1 and CDR2 sequences are KGHSH and LQKENI. The V gene lost 2 bases and the J gene lost 4 bases, with 17 bases spanning the gap.

V is TRBV9 and J is TRBJ2-1; possibly TRBD1 for D (5 bases). Germline CDR1 is SGDLS and CDR2 is YYNGEE. Trimming took 0 bases from V and 6 from J, leaving 13 bases between them. This CDR3 comprises 15 residues. CDR3 loop: CASSVVGERGNEQFF. The CDR3 DNA reads as TGTGCCAGCAGCGTAGTTGGGGAAAGGGGCAATGAGCAGTTCTTC.

The CDR3 here is CASRTEVNTEAFF. The CDR3 DNA reads as TGTGCCAGCAGGACGGAGGTGAACACTGAAGCTTTCTTT. This chain links TRBV2 with TRBJ1-1; D gene uncertain. The CDR3 covers 13 residues. Germline lookup yields CDR1 SNHLY and CDR2 FYNNEI. The V and J ends lost 6 bases and 0 bases respectively, with 8 bases between them.

The V call is TRBV5-1, the J call TRBJ1-1; 8 bases fit TRBD1. The CDR3 runs 15 residues. Trimming took 4 bases from V and 5 from J; bases not matched to a gene: 10. CDR1 SGHRS and CDR2 YFSETQ come from the germline V gene. CDR3 loop: CASSPQGAVTTEAFF. For the CDR3, the DNA is TGCGCCAGCAGCCCGCAGGGGGCAGTCACTACTGAAGCTTTCTTT.

This sequence joins TRBV9 and TRBJ1-6; no clear D gene. Between the trimmed V and J ends, which lost 0 bases and 4 bases, there was a span of 5 bases. Germline loops: CDR1 SGDLS, CDR2 YYNGEE. CDR3 length: 14 amino acids. CDR3 protein: CASSVEIYNSPLHF. The CDR3 DNA sequence: TGTGCCAGCAGCGTAGAAATATATAATTCACCCCTCCACTTT.

The gene calls are TRBV5-1 and TRBJ1-2; 7 positions match TRBD1. Germline CDR1 SGHRS, CDR2 YFSETQ. This CDR3 comprises 13 residues. The J segment lost 4 bases and the V segment lost 4 bases, leaving 4 bases of the junction unmatched. CDR3 amino acids: CASSAGGGYGYTF. The DNA for the CDR3 is TGCGCCAGCAGCGCAGGGGGAGGCTATGGCTACACCTTC. The complete variable domain, with remaining parts taken from reference TRBV5-1 and TRBJ1-2, reads KAGVTQTPRYLIKTRGQQVTLSCSPISGHRSVSWYQQTPGQGLQFLFEYFSETQRNKGNFPGRFSGRQFSNSRSEMNVSTLELGDSALYLCASSAGGGYGYTFGSGTRLTVV.

CDR3 loop: CSDSPGQGYGYTF. The CDR3 coding sequence is TGCAGCGACTCCCCGGGACAGGGCTATGGCTACACCTTC. The V and J genes are TRBV29-1 and TRBJ1-2; 9 nucleotides match TRBD1. J was trimmed by 4 bases and V by 7 bases; bases with no gene match: 7. CDR3 length: 13 residues. The germline V gene has CDR1 SQVTM and CDR2 ANQGSEA.